The sequence of this T cell receptor (beta chain) was determined in a study of blood T cell repertoires in COVID-19. About the study: From T cells, B-cell-depleted T cells, or PBMCs came the material, which was cDNA or gDNA.

CDR1 and CDR2 from the germline V gene are SGDLS and YYNGEE. Trimming cost V 3 bases and J 4 bases; bases outside gene matches: 10. CDR3 length: 16 residues. Measured with immunoSEQ multiplex PCR; TCRdb has only the in-frame clones, and not every one. The data contain 200,000 to 250,000 clones, 85% to 90% of them singletons. The V call is TRBV9, the J call TRBJ1-1, with 9 positions matching TRBD1. The sequenced sample was peripheral blood. The TCR was taken from a man aged 25 to 40 with COVID-19, enrolled during active disease. CDR3: CASSGTMTGGFTEAFF. CDR3 coding DNA: TGTGCCAGCAGCGGCACTATGACAGGGGGGTTCACTGAAGCTTTCTTT.